Following are 15 T cell receptor beta chains from one sample sequenced in a study of shared clonotypes between healthy human individuals. The table came from immunoSEQ multiplex PCR; TCRdb's copy has only in-frame clones and leaves some out. Of 1.6 million or so clones in the sample, about 96% were seen once. Sequencing input: naive CD4+ T cells sorted from blood. Indicated subset: CD45RA+ positively selected. All receptors derive from a young man in good health.

The CDR3 sequence is CASSRAARQETQYF. DNA for the CDR3: TGTGCCAGCAGTCGCGCGGCCCGGCAAGAGACCCAGTACTTC. The chain uses TRBV2 and TRBJ2-5; D unclear. The CDR3 extends over 14 amino acids. V was shortened by 5 bases and J by 2 bases, with 12 bases between the two germline ends. From germline, CDR1 is SNHLY and CDR2 FYNNEI.

The chain recombines TRBV7-8 with TRBJ2-7; D may match TRBD1 or TRBD2 (5 bases each). The V end was cut by 1 base, the J end by 5 bases, with 6 bases between. CDR3 length equals 12 residues. The germline gives CDR1 SGHVS, CDR2 FQNEAQ. CDR3 coding DNA: TGTGCCAGCAGCTTAGGGGGACACGAGCAGTACTTC. Protein product: CASSLGGHEQYF.

The chain employs TRBV29-1 and TRBJ2-1; unclear D gene. V was shortened by 5 bases and J by 11 bases, with 16 bases between the two germline ends. CDR1 and CDR2 (germline): SQVTM, ANQGSEA. The CDR3 is 12 amino acids. The CDR3 reads CSVQLTAYQQFF. The CDR3 nucleotides are TGCAGCGTTCAGCTGACGGCCTATCAGCAGTTCTTC.

In this sample, this clone turned up once. V is TRBV28 and J is TRBJ1-1, with D maybe TRBD1 (5 bases). Germline V gene data show CDR1 as MDHEN and CDR2 as SYDVKM. The V gene lost 5 bases and the J gene lost 0 bases, with 10 bases spanning the gap. There are 14 residues in the CDR3. Here the CDR3 DNA reads TGTGCCAGCAGTCCGACAGTTCTGAACACTGAAGCTTTCTTT. Translating gives CASSPTVLNTEAFF.

The J gene is TRBJ1-1, the V gene TRBV28; no clear D gene. The V end lost 7 bases, the J end lost 4 bases, and 10 bases lay between the germline ends. Germline V gene data show CDR1 as MDHEN and CDR2 as SYDVKM. The CDR3 extends over 12 amino acids. In DNA, the CDR3 is TGTGCCAGCATCCGACGGGGCACTGAAGCTTTCTTT. It is translated as CASIRRGTEAFF.

V is TRBV9 and J is TRBJ1-2; 12 nucleotides align to TRBD1. V trimming: 5 bases; J trimming: 3 bases; junction bases outside the gene matches: 8. The CDR3 spans 16 residues. Germline CDR1 and CDR2: SGDLS and YYNGEE. The CDR3 DNA is TGTGCCAGCAGGGACGGGACAGGGGGCGACTACTATGGCTACACCTTC. This codes for CASRDGTGGDYYGYTF.

This clone has just one count. The chain combines TRBV11-1 with TRBJ2-3, with TRBD2 matching 11 bases. Looked up from germline, CDR1 is SGHAT and CDR2 is FQDESV (reference sequence). The CDR3 length is 16 residues. The V segment lost 1 base and the J segment 3 bases; nucleotides outside the gene matches: 3. CDR3 coding DNA: TGTGCCAGCAGCTTAGGGCCTAGCGGGAGGACAGATACGCAGTATTTT. Translated, it gives CASSLGPSGRTDTQYF.

The chain combines TRBV4-3 with TRBJ2-2, with a tentative D call TRBD2 (6 bases). The V gene's germline CDR1 is LGHNA and CDR2 YSLEER. The CDR3 covers 18 residues. The V gene lost 0 bases and the J gene lost 0 bases, with 14 bases spanning the gap. The CDR3 spells CASSQDLPPSANTGELFF. The CDR3 region has the DNA TGCGCCAGCAGCCAAGATCTCCCCCCTAGCGCGAACACCGGGGAGCTGTTTTTT.

The J gene is TRBJ2-7, the V gene TRBV4-2; the D gene is possibly TRBD2 (6 bases). Germline lookup yields CDR1 LGHNA and CDR2 YNFKEQ. There are 13 residues in the CDR3. V shed 1 base and J shed 6 bases, with 10 bases lying between them. CDR3 residues: CASSQVGGREQYF. In nucleotides, the CDR3 is TGTGCCAGCAGCCAAGTAGGAGGGCGCGAGCAGTACTTC.

V gene TRBV7-9 combines with J gene TRBJ2-1, with 15 nucleotides matching TRBD2. CDR3 length: 18 residues. Germline-derived CDR1 and CDR2 are SEHNR and FQNEAQ (reference sequence). V shed 5 bases and J 2 bases; nucleotides not matched to a gene: 7. The CDR3 DNA reads TGTGCCAGCAGCGGGACTAGCGGGAGGCCCAAGACCTACAATGAGCAGTTCTTC. Encoded protein: CASSGTSGRPKTYNEQFF.

About this clone: Distinct nucleotide sequences in the sample also encode this CDR3. The chain employs TRBV28 and TRBJ1-2; tentative D call: TRBD1 (5 bases). This CDR3 is built from 13 residues. V lost 2 bases and J 5 bases, leaving 9 bases between the germline ends. Germline V gene data show CDR1 as MDHEN and CDR2 as SYDVKM. The CDR3 loop reads CASSLQGGYGYTF. Written as DNA, the CDR3 is TGTGCCAGCAGTTTACAGGGAGGTTATGGCTACACCTTC.

The chain combines TRBV5-4 with TRBJ2-7; 9 bases line up with TRBD1. Germline loops: CDR1 SGHNT, CDR2 YYREEE (reference sequence). This CDR3 is 16 amino acids long. Germline trimming cut 0 bases from V and 1 base from J; bases unmatched to any gene: 5. CDR3 in DNA: TGTGCCAGCAGCTTGGCCCGGGACAGGGTGTCCTACGAGCAGTACTTC. This sequence encodes CASSLARDRVSYEQYF.

The V call is TRBV6-5, the J call TRBJ2-2, with 10 bases that match TRBD2. Germline CDR1 MNHEY, CDR2 SVGAGI. The CDR3 extends over 14 amino acids. The junction had 7 bases not matched to a gene; V was cut back by 9 bases and J by 6 bases. DNA of the CDR3: TGTGCCAGTAGAGCGGGAGGGATCTCCGGGGAGCTGTTTTTT. Its translation is CASRAGGISGELFF.

The genes are TRBV5-1 and TRBJ2-7, with D possibly being TRBD1 or TRBD2 (6 bases each). The CDR3 is made up of 15 amino acids. The germline CDR1 and CDR2 sequences are SGHRS and YFSETQ. V was trimmed by 4 bases and J by 5 bases, leaving 19 bases between them. Here the CDR3 DNA reads TGCGCCAGCAGCCTGGCCGGGACACGGGGGAACGAGCAGTACTTC. Its protein product is CASSLAGTRGNEQYF.

This clone appeared once. This chain uses TRBV10-3 with TRBJ2-3; 11 bases map to TRBD2. V gave up 6 bases and J gave up 6 bases; unmatched junction bases: 8. The germline gives CDR1 ENHRY, CDR2 SYGVKD. There are 15 residues in the CDR3. This CDR3 reads CAIRRGLADLDTQYF. CDR3 DNA sequence: TGTGCCATCAGGCGGGGACTAGCGGACTTGGATACGCAGTATTTT.